Presented here are 25 T cell receptor beta chains from one specimen sequenced in a study of beta chain features in type 1 diabetes. Their target antigens are unknown. The whole isolated RNA underwent reverse transcription, so sequencing captured expressed TCRB transcripts. The protocol was immunoSEQ multiplex PCR, while the TCRdb copy is restricted to in-frame clones and leaves out a portion. The sample shows nearly 700,000 clones, 10% to 15% of them seen only once. The study's findings and limits: All four CD4+ subsets of Type 1 diabetes patients contained TCRB CDR3s that were moderately but significantly shorter.

The sequencing sample was made of naive CD4+ T cells from blood. These receptors all come from a man between 18 and 35 years old with type 1 diabetes.

V gene TRBV14 combines with J gene TRBJ2-1; 7 bases fit TRBD2. The CDR3 totals 17 residues. The J segment lost 6 bases and the V segment lost 1 base, leaving 12 bases of the junction unmatched. Germline V gene lookup returns CDR1 SGHDN and CDR2 FVKESK. The CDR3 coding sequence is TGTGCCAGCAGCCAAGGACCACCCGGGCGGGGGAGCAATGAGCAGTTCTTC. Amino acid sequence: CASSQGPPGRGSNEQFF.

The CDR3 sequence is CASRPNSYNSPLHF. In DNA form, the CDR3 reads TGTGCCAGCAGGCCTAACAGTTATAATTCACCCCTCCACTTT. The chain carries TRBV2 and TRBJ1-6; no definite D call. V lost 6 bases and J 4 bases, leaving 10 bases between the germline ends. Germline V lookup: CDR1 SNHLY, CDR2 FYNNEI. The CDR3 consists of 14 residues.

The table lists this clone with a few counts. The V call is TRBV5-6, the J call TRBJ1-6; D is unresolved. Germline CDR1 and CDR2: SGHDT and YYEEEE. The V end lost 0 bases, the J end lost 6 bases, and 7 bases lay between the germline ends. The CDR3 has 14 amino acids. The CDR3 loop is CASSLGTINSPLHF. The CDR3 region has the DNA TGTGCCAGCAGCTTGGGGACCATTAATTCACCCCTCCACTTT.

J is TRBJ2-7 and V is TRBV19, with a tentative D call TRBD1 (5 bases). This CDR3 has 15 amino acids. CDR1 and CDR2 from the germline V gene are LNHDA and SQIVND (reference sequence). V lost 3 bases and J 2 bases, leaving 14 bases between the germline ends. The CDR3 here is CASSIKQAYTYEQYF. CDR3 nucleotide sequence: TGTGCCAGTAGTATTAAACAGGCGTACACCTACGAGCAGTACTTC.

The gene calls are TRBV4-1 and TRBJ2-2; TRBD1 matches at 8 bases. The CDR3 runs to 17 residues. V shed 2 bases and J 7 bases; nucleotides not matched to a gene: 12. Germline V CDR1 and CDR2: MGHRA, YSYEKL. DNA for the CDR3: TGCGCCAGCAGCCAACAGACCCGTCAGGGGGCCAACGGGGAGCTGTTTTTT. Translated: CASSQQTRQGANGELFF.

The gene calls are TRBV7-3 and TRBJ2-1; 9 bases fit TRBD1. In germline, CDR1 is SGHTA, CDR2 FQGTGA. V lost 5 bases to trimming and J lost 8 bases; unmatched junction nucleotides: 4. The CDR3 runs 13 residues. CDR3 in amino acids: CASSAWTGDEQFF. CDR3 DNA sequence: TGTGCCAGCAGCGCATGGACAGGGGATGAGCAGTTCTTC.

For the CDR3, the DNA is TGCAGCGTCGATGGCTACACCTTC. Translated: CSVDGYTF. The V and J genes are TRBV29-1 and TRBJ1-2, with D unresolved. Germline CDR1 is SQVTM and CDR2 is ANQGSEA. The germline V and J ends were trimmed by 6 bases and 6 bases, with 2 bases remaining between them. The CDR3 contains 8 residues.

This clone turned up a few times. The chain uses TRBV2 and TRBJ2-7, with D possibly matching TRBD1 (5 bases). The ends were cut back, 1 base at V and 2 bases at J, with 6 bases in the middle. CDR1 is SNHLY and CDR2 is FYNNEI in the germline V gene. CDR3 size: 13 residues. The CDR3 nucleotides read TGTGCCAGCAGTGAAGGGGGCCCCTACGAGCAGTACTTC. This translates into CASSEGGPYEQYF.

This clone was observed a few times. The J gene is TRBJ2-7, the V gene TRBV28, with 8 positions matching TRBD1. V shed 3 bases and J 2 bases; nucleotides not matched to a gene: 6. Germline CDR1 and CDR2: MDHEN and SYDVKM. This CDR3 is 15 amino acids long. CDR3 DNA: TGTGCCAGCAGTTTTACAGGGGGTGGGACCTACGAGCAGTACTTC. Translating it yields CASSFTGGGTYEQYF.

A few counts support this clone. The chain couples TRBV4-1 to TRBJ1-2; 7 bases align to TRBD1. Germline CDR1 is MGHRA and CDR2 is YSYEKL. The CDR3 length is 16 residues. V shed 3 bases and J 0 bases; nucleotides not matched to a gene: 7. CDR3 in amino acids: CASSQGTDKANYGYTF. CDR3 nucleotides: TGCGCCAGCAGCCAGGGGACAGACAAAGCTAACTATGGCTACACCTTC.

As concerns this clone: The same CDR3 can be traced to other DNA sequences in this sample. The chain employs TRBV5-1 and TRBJ2-1; no clear D. Germline V CDR1 and CDR2: SGHRS, YFSETQ. The CDR3 sequence is 14 residues long. Trimming removed 1 base from V and 1 base from J, with 6 bases in between. The CDR3 nucleotides read TGCGCCAGCAGCTTGAGTGGTTCCTACAATGAGCAGTTCTTC. This translates into CASSLSGSYNEQFF.

This clone showed up just a few times. The rearrangement uses TRBV9 and TRBJ1-4; 9 positions agree with TRBD1. The germline V gene has CDR1 SGDLS and CDR2 YYNGEE. The CDR3 is 16 amino acids. V trimming: 0 bases; J trimming: 4 bases; junction bases outside the gene matches: 4. Here the CDR3 DNA reads TGTGCCAGCAGCGTAGGGACAGGGGTGATTAATGAAAAACTGTTTTTT. Encoded protein: CASSVGTGVINEKLFF.

This clone turned up a few times. The V gene is TRBV4-1, the J gene TRBJ2-7, with TRBD2 as a possible D gene (7 bases). V was clipped by 0 bases and J by 2 bases, with 17 bases between them. The CDR3 runs to 17 residues. Germline V gene data show CDR1 as MGHRA and CDR2 as YSYEKL. As DNA, the CDR3 is TGCGCCAGCAGCCAAGAGAGTTTTAGGGGGGGAGCCTACGAGCAGTACTTC. It encodes CASSQESFRGGAYEQYF.

The chain links TRBV27 to TRBJ1-5; D not certain. Per germline, CDR1 MNHEY and CDR2 SMNVEV (reference sequence). The CDR3 is 16 amino acids. V was shortened by 1 base and J by 5 bases, with 15 bases between the two germline ends. In DNA form, the CDR3 reads TGTGCCAGCAGTTTATTCGGTCTGGGTACGGATCAGCCCCAGCATTTT. It encodes CASSLFGLGTDQPQHF.

CDR3 DNA sequence: TGTGCCAGCAGAAAGGGGAGGGCGACGCAACAGTTCTTC. Protein sequence: CASRKGRATQQFF. This rearrangement joins TRBV27 to TRBJ2-1; 7 positions match TRBD2. V dropped 6 bases and J dropped 13; count of bases not matched to a gene: 12. CDR1 MNHEY and CDR2 SMNVEV come from the germline V gene (reference sequence). The CDR3 runs to 13 residues.

This chain joins TRBV15 and TRBJ1-2; no reliable D call. CDR1 and CDR2 (germline): LNHNV, YYDKDF (reference sequence). The CDR3 extends over 15 amino acids. The V end lost 0 bases, the J end lost 4 bases, and 12 bases lay between the germline ends. The CDR3 reads CATSRDLNGPYGYTF. CDR3 in DNA: TGTGCCACCAGCAGAGATTTAAACGGACCCTATGGCTACACCTTC.

A few counts support this clone. This chain connects TRBV28 to TRBJ1-1; D gene unclear. Germline values: CDR1 MDHEN, CDR2 SYDVKM. Trimming pared 8 bases from V and 0 bases from J, leaving 4 bases between. The length of the CDR3 is 11 residues. CDR3 in amino acids: CASFLNTEAFF. The CDR3 DNA follows: TGTGCCAGCTTCCTGAACACTGAAGCTTTCTTT.

The V and J genes are TRBV7-9 and TRBJ1-2, with TRBD1 identical over 9 bases. V shed 4 bases, J shed 2 bases, and the junction held 5 bases outside the gene matches. The CDR3 spans 15 residues. The germline V gene encodes CDR1 SEHNR and CDR2 FQNEAQ (reference sequence). The DNA for the CDR3 is TGTGCCAGCAGCTCCACCGGGACAGGGAACTATGGCTACACCTTC. As protein: CASSSTGTGNYGYTF.

V usage is TRBV29-1 and J usage is TRBJ2-3, with 8 bases aligning to TRBD1. The length of the CDR3 is 15 residues. Losses at the gene ends were 5 bases for V and 6 bases for J; bases not matched to a gene: 13. CDR1 and CDR2 from the germline V gene are SQVTM and ANQGSEA. In nucleotides, the CDR3 is TGCAGCGTTCGAAGCCGGGACAGGCCAGGGGATACGCAGTATTTT. Translated: CSVRSRDRPGDTQYF.

The chain combines TRBV13 with TRBJ2-6; 9 nucleotides align to TRBD1. The CDR3 has 20 amino acids. After removal of 0 bases from V and 4 bases from J, the junction contained 13 bases not matched to a gene. From germline, CDR1 is PRHDT and CDR2 FYEKMQ (reference sequence). CDR3 sequence reads: CASSLGGGGQGWEGANVLTF. CDR3 bases: TGTGCCAGCAGCTTAGGAGGTGGGGGACAGGGTTGGGAAGGGGCCAACGTCCTGACTTTC.

This clone was seen a few times. The V and J genes are TRBV18 and TRBJ2-5; D possibly uses TRBD1 or TRBD2 (5 bases each). This CDR3 spans 14 amino acids. With 2 bases removed from V and 3 bases from J, the gap between germline ends came to 10 bases. Germline values: CDR1 KGHSH, CDR2 LQKENI. This CDR3 reads CASSPYGTEETQYF. CDR3 sequence (DNA): TGTGCCAGCTCACCATACGGGACCGAAGAGACCCAGTACTTC.

CDR3 coding DNA: TGTGCCAGCAGCTTAGCATTCGGTGAAAACAATGAGCAGTTCTTC. Its translation: CASSLAFGENNEQFF. The rearrangement joins TRBV7-8 to TRBJ2-1; D not certain. Trimming took off 0 bases at V and 5 bases at J, with 11 bases between the two ends. Germline CDR1 reads SGHVS; CDR2 reads FQNEAQ. There are 15 residues in the CDR3.

This clone was found a few times. The chain joins TRBV5-4 to TRBJ1-6; no reliable D call. Germline V CDR1 and CDR2: SGHNT, YYREEE (reference sequence). The CDR3 loop spans 14 amino acids. Trimming took off 0 bases at V and 7 bases at J, with 8 bases between the two ends. The CDR3 DNA reads TGTGCCAGCAGCTTGGAACAGAGAAATTCACCCCTCCACTTT. This sequence encodes CASSLEQRNSPLHF.

This chain links TRBV5-4 with TRBJ1-6; 7 positions match TRBD1. This CDR3 contains 15 residues. Germline V gives CDR1 SGHNT, CDR2 YYREEE (reference sequence). V was pared by 4 bases and J by 7 bases, with 8 bases of the junction left unmatched. The CDR3 sequence is CASSPQGKVNSPLHF. The CDR3 coding sequence is TGTGCCAGCAGCCCACAGGGGAAAGTGAATTCACCCCTCCACTTT.

This clone has only a few counts. The rearrangement joins TRBV23-1 to TRBJ1-3, with no clear D. TRBV23-1 is an ORF, with its function uncertain. The length of the CDR3 is 17 residues. V lost 3 bases to trimming and J lost 0 bases, with 15 bases between them. CDR3 sequence (DNA): TGCGCCAGCAGTCACCCAAGGAGTAGGTCCTCTGGAAACACCATATATTTT. It is translated as CASSHPRSRSSGNTIYF.